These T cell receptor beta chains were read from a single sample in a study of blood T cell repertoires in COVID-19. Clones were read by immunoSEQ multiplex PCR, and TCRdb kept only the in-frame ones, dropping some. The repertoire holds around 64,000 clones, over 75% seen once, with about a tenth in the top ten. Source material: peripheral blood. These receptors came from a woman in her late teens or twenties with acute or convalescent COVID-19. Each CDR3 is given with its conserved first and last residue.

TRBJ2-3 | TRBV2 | CATIVPQGFGTDTQYF
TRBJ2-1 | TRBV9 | CASSEGQGARSPNYNEQFF
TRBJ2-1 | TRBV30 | CAPHYRSEQFF
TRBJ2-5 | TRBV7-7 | CASSLASSGGETQYF
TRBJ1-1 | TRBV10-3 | CAISGGQGVLTEAFF
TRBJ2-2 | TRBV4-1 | CASSHGQGGTGELFF
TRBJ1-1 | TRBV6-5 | CASSYSIGVNTEAFF
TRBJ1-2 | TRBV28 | CASSLRGALGYTF
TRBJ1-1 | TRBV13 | CASTPVGNTEAFF
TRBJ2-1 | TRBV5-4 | CASSKAGTGVTYNEQFF
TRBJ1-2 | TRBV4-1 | CASSQTVGESYTF
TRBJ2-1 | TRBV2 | CANTDTRGNEQFF
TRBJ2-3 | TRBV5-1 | CASSLVDRYTDTQYF
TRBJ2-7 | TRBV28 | CASSPGQGYEQYF
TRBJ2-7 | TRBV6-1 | CASSEGQGITYEQYF
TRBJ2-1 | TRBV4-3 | CASSQGLANNEQFF
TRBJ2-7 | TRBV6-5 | CASSYWGTGEQYF
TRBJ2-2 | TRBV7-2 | CASSPGAGELFF
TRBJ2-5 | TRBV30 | CAWRGVETQYF
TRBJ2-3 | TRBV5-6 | CASSLEVSGGETDTQYF
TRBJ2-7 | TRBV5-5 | CASSSSSGEQYF
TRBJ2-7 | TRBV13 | CASSLGNSANYEQYF
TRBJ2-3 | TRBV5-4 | CASSLGLAGLTDTQYF
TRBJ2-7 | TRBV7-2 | CASSPITGATSEQYF
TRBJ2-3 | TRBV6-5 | CASSPDRVSDTQYF
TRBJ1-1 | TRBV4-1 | CASRSDRGGIEAFF
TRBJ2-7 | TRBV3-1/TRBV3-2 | CASRPGTGSYEQYF
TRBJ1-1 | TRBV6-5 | CASRTSRGLDTEAFF
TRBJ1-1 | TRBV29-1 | CSVSRGRNTEAFF
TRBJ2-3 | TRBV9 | CASSEGGRGTDTQYF
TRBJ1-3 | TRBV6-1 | CASSEVLSLSGNTIYF
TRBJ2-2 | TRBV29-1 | CSVEGLAGRSGELFF
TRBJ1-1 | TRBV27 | CASSLDGGNTEAFF
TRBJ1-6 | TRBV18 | CASSERQGSMGSPLHF
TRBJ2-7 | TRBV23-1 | CASSQSGARANCEQYF
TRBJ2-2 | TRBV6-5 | CASSSALADTGELFF
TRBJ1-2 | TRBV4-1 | CASSQGRLGGAYGYTF
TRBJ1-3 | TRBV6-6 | CASTTAGNTIYF
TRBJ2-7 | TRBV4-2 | CASSLSSGAAYEQYF
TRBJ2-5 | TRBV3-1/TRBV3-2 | CASSQDPTDEETQYF
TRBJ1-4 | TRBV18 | CASSPFDSVGANEKLFF
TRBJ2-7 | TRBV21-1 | CASSKGPPLASSYEQYF
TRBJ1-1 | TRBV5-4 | CASSLAVNRMNTEAFF
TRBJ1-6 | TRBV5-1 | CASSVTGANSPLHF
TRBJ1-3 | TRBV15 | CATSRDILSSGNTIYF
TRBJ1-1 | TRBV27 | CASKKGDTEAFF
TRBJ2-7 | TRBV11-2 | CASSLGLAGEYEQYF
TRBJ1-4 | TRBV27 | CASSLNPATNEKLFF
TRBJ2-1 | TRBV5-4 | CASSLRMTSGGDNEQFF
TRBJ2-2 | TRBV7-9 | CASRGLFTGELFF
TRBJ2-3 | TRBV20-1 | CSAGGGYTQYF
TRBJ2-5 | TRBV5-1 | CASSPTGGQETQYF
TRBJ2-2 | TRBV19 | CASRQTGGAGTGELFF
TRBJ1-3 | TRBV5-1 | CASSSGQGLSGNTIYF